This paragraph reports one T cell receptor beta chain. The data derive from a study of blood T cell repertoires in COVID-19. About the study: From the United States, Italy and Spain came samples of acute and convalescent COVID-19. From T cells, B-cell-depleted T cells, or PBMCs came the material, which was cDNA or gDNA.

In the original processing: Quantification of nucleated cells was approximated via reference gene primer amplification. Using immunoSEQ multiplex PCR, the repertoire was profiled, and TCRdb retains in-frame clones only, with some absent. Clone size and the V and J calls come from that table; the DNA yielded D and trimming. This table holds 90,000 or so clones, more than 70% found once. This CDR3 has 15 residues. V lost 1 base to trimming and J lost 4 bases, with 13 bases between them. The V gene's germline CDR1 is MDHEN and CDR2 SYDVKM. Sequencing used peripheral blood. The chain recombines TRBV28 with TRBJ1-2; maybe TRBD1 (5 bases). The clonotype originates from a woman of 80 years or more with acute or convalescent COVID-19. Here the CDR3 reads CASSLYRDSRYGYTF. The CDR3 DNA sequence: TGTGCCAGCAGTTTATATCGGGACTCCCGCTATGGCTACACCTTC.